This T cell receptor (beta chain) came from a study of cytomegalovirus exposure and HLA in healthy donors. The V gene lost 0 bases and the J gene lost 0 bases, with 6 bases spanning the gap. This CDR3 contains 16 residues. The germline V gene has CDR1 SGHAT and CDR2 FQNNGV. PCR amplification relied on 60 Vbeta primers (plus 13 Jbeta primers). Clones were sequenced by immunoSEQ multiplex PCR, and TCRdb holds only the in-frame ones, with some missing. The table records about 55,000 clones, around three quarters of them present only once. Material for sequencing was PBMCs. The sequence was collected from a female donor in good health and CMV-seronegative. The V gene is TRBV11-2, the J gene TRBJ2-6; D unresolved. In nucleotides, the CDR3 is TGTGCCAGCAGCTTAGACATCAGCTCTGGGGCCAACGTCCTGACTTTC. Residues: CASSLDISSGANVLTF.